This entry lists 16 T cell receptor beta chains sequenced from one sample in a study of blood T cell repertoires in COVID-19. The repertoire was sequenced with immunoSEQ multiplex PCR; TCRdb's copy has only in-frame clones and lacks some. The table has fewer than 250,000 clones, roughly 85% seen once. The specimen sequenced was PBMCs or T cells enriched from blood (not recorded which). These receptors came from a woman in her forties or fifties with acute COVID-19.

The chain has TRBV15 and TRBJ1-1; TRBD1 is a possible D gene (5 bases). The CDR3 covers 15 residues. Trimming left V 1 base short and J 4 bases short, with 13 bases between. Germline V gives CDR1 LNHNV, CDR2 YYDKDF (reference sequence). CDR3: CATSRVVGGGTEAFF. CDR3 nucleotides: TGTGCCACCAGCAGAGTTGTCGGGGGTGGCACTGAAGCTTTCTTT. Filled out from reference TRBV15 and TRBJ1-1, the complete variable domain reads DAMVIQNPRYQVTQFGKPVTLSCSQTLNHNVMYWYQQKSSQAPKLLFHYYDKDFNNEADTPDNFQSRRPNTSFCFLDIRSPGLGDTAMYLCATSRVVGGGTEAFFGQGTRLTVV.

The rearrangement joins TRBV7-8 to TRBJ1-3; D remains unclear. Germline CDR1 SGHVS, CDR2 FQNEAQ. This CDR3 is built from 15 residues. Trimming pared 0 bases from V and 0 bases from J, leaving 6 bases between. CDR3 amino acids: CASSLAQSSGNTIYF. DNA for the CDR3: TGTGCCAGCAGCTTAGCACAGAGCTCTGGAAACACCATATATTTT.

J is TRBJ1-1 and V is TRBV11-2; D is uncertain. Trimming shortened V by 5 bases and J by 6 bases, and 16 bases separated the two germline ends. Per the germline V gene, CDR1 is SGHAT and CDR2 is FQNNGV. This CDR3 region has 14 residues. DNA for the CDR3: TGTGCCAGCAGCCAACCGATCAGCGTGCCTGAAGCTTTCTTT. This translates into CASSQPISVPEAFF.

The chain joins TRBV30 to TRBJ2-1, with TRBD1 matching 7 bases. V gave up 4 bases and J gave up 0 bases; unmatched junction bases: 12. CDR1 and CDR2 from the germline V gene are GTSNPN and SVGIG (reference sequence). The CDR3 length is 17 residues. The CDR3 reads CAWKRYQGQRSYNEQFF. The CDR3 nucleotides read TGTGCCTGGAAACGATACCAGGGACAGCGCTCCTACAATGAGCAGTTCTTC.

The chain recombines TRBV19 with TRBJ1-4, with TRBD1 as a possible D gene (5 bases). Deletions cut 2 bases from V and 3 bases from J, with 16 bases between. This CDR3 region has 17 residues. Per germline, CDR1 LNHDA and CDR2 SQIVND (reference sequence). DNA of the CDR3: TGTGCCAGTAGTATATGGGCAGGGCAAGGTTCTAATGAAAAACTGTTTTTT. Protein product: CASSIWAGQGSNEKLFF.

A few counts support this clone. V and J are TRBV9 and TRBJ2-1; 8 bases match TRBD2. Germline V CDR1 and CDR2: SGDLS, YYNGEE. The V segment lost 0 bases and the J segment 9 bases; nucleotides outside the gene matches: 8. The length of the CDR3 is 15 residues. The CDR3: CASSVEGAGVGEQFF. CDR3 coding DNA: TGTGCCAGCAGCGTAGAAGGAGCGGGGGTGGGTGAGCAGTTCTTC.

A few counts support this clone. The chain joins TRBV7-2 to TRBJ1-3; D is unclear. V was cut by 0 bases and J by 4 bases, with 13 bases left in between. CDR1 is SGHTA and CDR2 is FQGNSA in the germline V gene. There are 16 residues in the CDR3. CDR3 bases: TGTGCCAGCAGCTTAGCATGGAGGTCGCGGGGAAACACCATATATTTT. Translating gives CASSLAWRSRGNTIYF. Complete variable domain (other parts from reference TRBV7-2 and TRBJ1-3): GAGVSQSPSNKVTEKGKDVELRCDPISGHTALYWYRQSLGQGLEFLIYFQGNSAPDKSGLPSDRFSAERTGGSVSTLTIQRTQQEDSAVYLCASSLAWRSRGNTIYFGEGSWLTVV.

The V call is TRBV5-4, the J call TRBJ1-1; no clear D gene. Trimming removed 2 bases from V and 0 bases from J, with 11 bases in between. The CDR3 consists of 15 residues. Per germline, CDR1 SGHNT and CDR2 YYREEE (reference sequence). The CDR3 DNA is TGTGCCAGCAGCTTCAGGCGTAGGATGAACACTGAAGCTTTCTTT. It encodes CASSFRRRMNTEAFF.

The chain has TRBV19 and TRBJ1-4; the D gene is possibly TRBD1 (6 bases). The V and J ends lost 3 bases and 1 base respectively, with 9 bases between them. This CDR3 region has 15 residues. Germline V gene lookup returns CDR1 LNHDA and CDR2 SQIVND (reference sequence). The chain's CDR3 is CASSIPQGTNEKLFF. CDR3 coding DNA: TGTGCCAGTAGTATCCCACAGGGAACTAATGAAAAACTGTTTTTT.

The chain links TRBV12-5 to TRBJ2-7, with 9 bases aligning to TRBD2. Trimming removed 3 bases from V and 7 bases from J; junction bases left unmatched: 4. Germline CDR1 LGHNT, CDR2 FRNRAP. This CDR3 is built from 13 residues. CDR3: CASGLWLAGEQYF. As DNA, the CDR3 is TGTGCTAGTGGTTTATGGCTAGCGGGAGAGCAGTACTTC. Drawing the rest from reference TRBV12-5 and TRBJ2-7, the complete variable domain is DARVTQTPRHKVTEMGQEVTMRCQPILGHNTVFWYRQTMMQGLELLAYFRNRAPLDDSGMPKDRFSAEMPDATLATLKIQPSEPRDSAVYFCASGLWLAGEQYFGPGTRLTVT.

CDR3 in DNA: TGTGCCAGCAGCCAAGAGCAGGTTAGGACCCAGTACTTC. Translating it yields CASSQEQVRTQYF. The rearrangement uses TRBV3-1 (or the pseudogene TRBV3-2) and TRBJ2-5; no firm D call. Germline loops: CDR1 LGHDT, CDR2 YNNKEL (reference sequence). V was cut by 0 bases and J by 7 bases, with 9 bases left in between. This CDR3 spans 13 amino acids.

This sequence joins TRBV6-5 and TRBJ2-3; 9 positions match TRBD2. The CDR3 is 14 amino acids. V lost 10 bases and J lost 0; bases outside the gene matches: 5. CDR1 MNHEY and CDR2 SVGAGI come from the germline V gene. CDR3 residues: CAIRLAESTDTQYF. CDR3 bases: TGTGCCATCAGACTAGCGGAGAGCACAGATACGCAGTATTTT.

The chain joins TRBV5-1 to TRBJ1-2; D possibly corresponds to TRBD1 (6 bases). Trimming pared 6 bases from V and 2 bases from J, leaving 17 bases between. Germline V lookup: CDR1 SGHRS, CDR2 YFSETQ. The length of the CDR3 is 15 residues. The CDR3 protein is CASTLSGGRNYGYTF. The DNA of the CDR3 is TGCGCCAGCACGCTGTCCGGGGGGCGCAACTATGGCTACACCTTC.

V gene TRBV30 combines with J gene TRBJ1-1; 7 bases match TRBD1. The V and J ends lost 2 bases and 5 bases, in that order; junction bases with no gene match: 8. Germline CDR1 reads GTSNPN; CDR2 reads SVGIG (reference sequence). The CDR3 loop spans 14 amino acids. CDR3 in DNA: TGTGCCTGGAGTCCCCGGACAGGAGGGACTGAAGCTTTCTTT. Protein product: CAWSPRTGGTEAFF.

V and J are TRBV7-7 and TRBJ1-2; D gene unclear. V dropped 1 base and J dropped 2 bases, with 11 bases sitting between them. Germline V gene data show CDR1 as SSHAT and CDR2 as FNYEAQ (reference sequence). This CDR3 has 15 residues. CDR3 sequence reads: CASSLEAVRNYGYTF. For the CDR3, the DNA is TGTGCCAGCAGCTTAGAGGCGGTCCGGAACTATGGCTACACCTTC.

The chain has TRBV5-4 and TRBJ2-1; D remains ambiguous. Germline V lookup: CDR1 SGHNT, CDR2 YYREEE (reference sequence). The CDR3 runs 13 residues. V was shortened by 3 bases and J by 7 bases, with 11 bases between the two germline ends. CDR3 nucleotides: TGTGCCAGCAGCTGGAGCCCTGAAAATGAGCAGTTCTTC. Translation: CASSWSPENEQFF. The full variable domain, in which reference TRBV5-4 and TRBJ2-1 provide the parts outside the CDR3, is ETGVTQSPTHLIKTRGQQVTLRCSSQSGHNTVSWYQQALGQGPQFIFQYYREEENGRGNFPPRFSGLQFPNYSSELNVNALELDDSALYLCASSWSPENEQFFGPGTRLTVL.